The 27 T cell receptor beta chains below were found in one sample sequenced in a study of pediatric ulcerative colitis. The rectum was sampled with one to two pinch biopsies at colonoscopy. Only in-frame clones appear in the TCRdb table, and some are missing; sequencing was by immunoSEQ multiplex PCR. The sample comprises around 18,000 clones, roughly 74% of which are singletons, and approximately 6.3% rests with the top ten. The source material was gut tissue. These receptors all come from a boy between 5 and 17 years old with moderate ulcerative colitis.

The V and J genes are TRBV2 and TRBJ1-5, with D possibly TRBD1 on 6 matching bases. CDR1 is SNHLY, CDR2 FYNNEI, per germline. The CDR3 loop spans 15 amino acids. Trimming cost V 6 bases and J 3 bases, with 15 bases left between them. The CDR3 DNA reads as TGTGCCAGCAGACCTCTGGGACATTACAATCAGCCCCAGCATTTT. Translation gives CASRPLGHYNQPQHF.

CDR3 DNA: TGCGCCAGCAGATCGGGACACACTAACTGGGGGGATACGCAGTATTTT. It codes for CASRSGHTNWGDTQYF. V gene TRBV4-3 combines with J gene TRBJ2-3; a weak D match, TRBD1 (6 bases). V lost 6 bases and J lost 6, with 22 bases in between. CDR1 LGHNA and CDR2 YSLEER come from the germline V gene. CDR3 length equals 16 residues.

This rearrangement joins TRBV6-1 to TRBJ2-1, with TRBD2 matching over 9 bases. The germline V gene has CDR1 MNHNS and CDR2 SASEGT. Trimming cost V 3 bases and J 0 bases; bases outside gene matches: 6. The CDR3 extends over 17 amino acids. The CDR3 bases are TGTGCCAGCAGTGACGGGGCTAGCGGGGACTCCTACAATGAGCAGTTCTTC. This sequence encodes CASSDGASGDSYNEQFF.

This clone was counted a single time. The chain links TRBV15 to TRBJ2-6; D perhaps matches TRBD2 (5 bases). CDR1 LNHNV and CDR2 YYDKDF come from the germline V gene (reference sequence). V lost 4 bases, J lost 0 bases, and 13 bases lay in between. The CDR3 has 17 residues. Here the CDR3 reads CATSTWTAVSGANVLTF. DNA for the CDR3: TGTGCCACCAGCACCTGGACTGCCGTCTCTGGGGCCAACGTCCTGACTTTC.

This chain connects TRBV6-5 to TRBJ1-6; D unresolved. The V end was cut by 3 bases, the J end by 9 bases, with 12 bases between. The CDR3 is made up of 14 amino acids. The V gene's germline CDR1 is MNHEY and CDR2 SVGAGI. The chain's CDR3 is CASSYVKFRSPLHF. CDR3 nucleotide sequence: TGTGCCAGCAGTTATGTGAAGTTTCGTTCACCCCTCCACTTT.

The chain is built from TRBV25-1 and TRBJ1-2; D ambiguous. The CDR3 is 13 amino acids. Germline V lookup: CDR1 MGHDK, CDR2 SYGVNS. The V end lost 1 base, the J end lost 2 bases, and 5 bases lay between the germline ends. The CDR3 region has the DNA TGTGCCAGCAGTGAATTCCCGAACTATGGCTACACCTTC. Encoded protein: CASSEFPNYGYTF.

The chain links TRBV7-9 to TRBJ1-4; 8 nucleotides line up with TRBD1. V trimming: 3 bases; J trimming: 5 bases; junction bases outside the gene matches: 2. CDR1 SEHNR and CDR2 FQNEAQ come from the germline V gene (reference sequence). CDR3 length equals 14 residues. DNA for the CDR3: TGTGCCAGCAGCTTCGACAGGGGCAATGAAAAACTGTTTTTT. Translated, it gives CASSFDRGNEKLFF.

The chain joins TRBV25-1 to TRBJ2-3; 7 bases agree with TRBD2. Germline V gene sequence: CDR1 MGHDK, CDR2 SYGVNS. J was trimmed by 5 bases and V by 9 bases; bases with no gene match: 14. The CDR3 extends over 15 amino acids. In DNA form, the CDR3 reads TGTGCCAGTGACCTATGGGGGGGTCGAGGAGATACGCAGTATTTT. Protein: CASDLWGGRGDTQYF.

This clone was counted between two and nine times. This chain joins TRBV28 and TRBJ1-2; 7 nucleotides line up with TRBD1. The CDR3 is 17 residues long. V lost 1 base, J lost 7 bases, and 15 bases stayed unmatched. The V gene's germline CDR1 is MDHEN and CDR2 SYDVKM. In nucleotides, the CDR3 is TGTGCCAGCAGTTTATTAGTCCAGGGGGATAACACGCGTGGCTACACCTTC. This translates into CASSLLVQGDNTRGYTF.

The V gene is TRBV25-1, the J gene TRBJ1-4; D perhaps matches TRBD1 (5 bases). This CDR3 spans 15 amino acids. Germline CDR1 is MGHDK and CDR2 is SYGVNS. V was pared by 5 bases and J by 8 bases, with 18 bases between. CDR3: CASSLNTRVREKLFF. CDR3 coding DNA: TGTGCCAGCAGTCTAAACACCAGGGTGAGAGAAAAACTGTTTTTT.

The table lists this clone with a few counts. V gene TRBV27 combines with J gene TRBJ2-6, with D hard to call. The V end lost 6 bases, the J end lost 0 bases, and 6 bases lay between the germline ends. The CDR3 contains 14 residues. Germline V CDR1 and CDR2: MNHEY, SMNVEV (reference sequence). CDR3 residues: CASSPLSGANVLTF. The CDR3 region has the DNA TGTGCCAGCAGCCCCCTCTCTGGGGCCAACGTCCTGACTTTC.

The chain combines TRBV2 with TRBJ2-2, with D unclear. Trimming cost V 1 base and J 6 bases, with 6 bases left between them. The CDR3 spans 13 residues. Germline CDR1 and CDR2: SNHLY and FYNNEI. The CDR3 is CASSEVDSGELFF. The CDR3 DNA reads as TGTGCCAGCAGTGAAGTCGACTCCGGGGAGCTGTTTTTT.

DNA of the CDR3: TGTGCCAGCAGTACCCCCTTACTAGCGGGAGGCCCCCTCGCTGGCACAGATACGCAGTATTTT. Protein product: CASSTPLLAGGPLAGTDTQYF. This chain joins TRBV2 and TRBJ2-3; 12 nucleotides align to TRBD2. Germline V lookup: CDR1 SNHLY, CDR2 FYNNEI. The CDR3 is 21 residues long. Trimming at V came to 5 bases and at J to 1 base, leaving 19 bases not matched to a gene.

This clone occurred a few times. This CDR3 reads CASSPNRGRWDTQYF. The CDR3 DNA sequence: TGTGCCAGCAGCCCGAACAGGGGGCGGTGGGATACGCAGTATTTT. The gene calls are TRBV7-6 and TRBJ2-3, with 9 bases matching TRBD1. The CDR3 contains 15 residues. The germline gives CDR1 SGHVS, CDR2 FNYEAQ. The ends lost 5 bases at V and 6 bases at J; junction bases unmatched: 9.

The V and J genes are TRBV5-1 and TRBJ2-7; the match to TRBD1 covers 12 bases. There are 15 residues in the CDR3. Germline V gene lookup returns CDR1 SGHRS and CDR2 YFSETQ. V trimming: 4 bases; J trimming: 5 bases; junction bases outside the gene matches: 7. The CDR3: CASSDPGQGANEQYF. CDR3 DNA sequence: TGCGCCAGCAGCGACCCGGGACAGGGGGCCAACGAGCAGTACTTC.

This chain links TRBV5-8 with TRBJ1-1, with a possible D match to TRBD1 (5 bases). The CDR3 covers 14 residues. Germline V gene data show CDR1 as SGHTS and CDR2 as YDEGEE. Between the trimmed V and J ends, which lost 0 bases and 0 bases, there was a span of 6 bases. The CDR3 nucleotides read TGTGCCAGCAGCTTGGAGGACATGAACACTGAAGCTTTCTTT. This sequence encodes CASSLEDMNTEAFF. Full variable domain (rest looked up from reference TRBV5-8 and TRBJ1-1): EAGVTQSPTHLIKTRGQQATLRCSPISGHTSVYWYQQALGLGLQFLLWYDEGEERNRGNFPPRFSGRQFPNYSSELNVNALELEDSALYLCASSLEDMNTEAFFGQGTRLTVV.

The chain links TRBV29-1 to TRBJ1-2; 8 nucleotides agree with TRBD1. Germline V gene sequence: CDR1 SQVTM, CDR2 ANQGSEA. CDR3 length: 13 residues. Trimming cost V 4 bases and J 5 bases; bases outside gene matches: 6. Written as DNA, the CDR3 is TGCAGCGTTGGGGACAGGACAAAATATGGCTACACCTTC. Its translation: CSVGDRTKYGYTF.

This clone occurred a few times. V gene TRBV4-2 combines with J gene TRBJ2-2; 8 positions agree with TRBD2. CDR3 length: 17 amino acids. The germline V gene encodes CDR1 LGHNA and CDR2 YNFKEQ. V dropped 3 bases and J dropped 5; count of bases not matched to a gene: 11. CDR3 loop: CASSQYPGLAGTGELFF. The DNA for the CDR3 is TGTGCCAGCAGCCAGTATCCTGGGCTAGCGGGTACCGGGGAGCTGTTTTTT.

The J gene is TRBJ2-3, the V gene TRBV6-5; TRBD2 matches at 9 bases. The CDR3 is 15 residues long. V trimming: 2 bases; J trimming: 5 bases; junction bases outside the gene matches: 5. The germline V gene encodes CDR1 MNHEY and CDR2 SVGAGI. Here the CDR3 DNA reads TGTGCCAGCAGTTACCGGCTAGCGGGAAAAGATACGCAGTATTTT. Translation: CASSYRLAGKDTQYF.

This clone was seen only a few times. The V and J genes are TRBV10-2 and TRBJ1-2; 7 bases fit TRBD1. The germline V gene encodes CDR1 WSHSY and CDR2 SAAADI. V lost 6 bases and J lost 6; bases outside the gene matches: 7. CDR3 length equals 13 residues. The CDR3 coding sequence is TGCGCCAGCAGGCAGGGGGTTACGGATGGCTACACCTTC. Protein: CASRQGVTDGYTF.

By its share, this clone is medium-sized. V and J are TRBV11-3 and TRBJ2-7, with 15 bases identical to TRBD2. CDR3 size: 17 residues. Germline assignment: CDR1 SGHNT and CDR2 YENEEA. The V and J ends lost 5 bases and 3 bases, in that order; junction bases with no gene match: 8. The CDR3 loop reads CASSPGTSGRWIYEQYF. CDR3 nucleotide sequence: TGTGCCAGCAGCCCTGGGACTAGCGGGAGGTGGATCTACGAGCAGTACTTC.

The chain combines TRBV11-1 with TRBJ1-2; tentatively, D is TRBD1 (5 bases). The CDR3 loop spans 13 amino acids. Germline loops: CDR1 SGHAT, CDR2 FQDESV (reference sequence). The V gene lost 8 bases and the J gene lost 3 bases, with 13 bases spanning the gap. CDR3 region: CASAQAGDYGYTF. The CDR3 DNA follows: TGTGCCAGCGCCCAAGCGGGGGACTATGGCTACACCTTC. Together with reference TRBV11-1 and TRBJ1-2, the CDR3 gives the full variable domain: EAEVAQSPRYKITEKSQAVAFWCDPISGHATLYWYRQILGQGPELLVQFQDESVVDDSQLPKDRFSAERLKGVDSTLKIQPAELGDSAMYLCASAQAGDYGYTFGSGTRLTVV.

J is TRBJ2-6 and V is TRBV9; possible D gene TRBD1, 5 bases. With 7 bases removed from V and 0 bases from J, the gap between germline ends came to 11 bases. The V gene's germline CDR1 is SGDLS and CDR2 YYNGEE. The CDR3 covers 15 residues. DNA for the CDR3: TGTGCCAGCGCCCGACAGCTCTCTGGGGCCAACGTCCTGACTTTC. It translates to CASARQLSGANVLTF.

In this sample, this clone turned up a few times. This chain connects TRBV11-2 to TRBJ1-1; D is possibly TRBD1 (5 bases). Trimming pared 3 bases from V and 4 bases from J, leaving 9 bases between. The CDR3 is 13 residues long. Germline V gene data show CDR1 as SGHAT and CDR2 as FQNNGV. Here the CDR3 DNA reads TGTGCCAGCAGCTTTTTGAGGGGCACTGAAGCTTTCTTT. Its translation: CASSFLRGTEAFF.

This rearrangement joins TRBV10-1 to TRBJ1-5, with 8 bases lining up with TRBD1. Germline CDR1 is WNHNN and CDR2 is SYGVQD (reference sequence). The CDR3 is made up of 13 amino acids. V lost 4 bases and J lost 4; bases outside the gene matches: 0. The CDR3 nucleotides are TGCGCCAGCAGTGGGACAGGGAATCAGCCCCAGCATTTT. It codes for CASSGTGNQPQHF.

The V call is TRBV19, the J call TRBJ2-7; TRBD1 or TRBD2 may be the D gene (6 bases each). Germline CDR1 is LNHDA and CDR2 is SQIVND (reference sequence). V dropped 3 bases and J dropped 3 bases, with 12 bases sitting between them. The CDR3 runs 14 residues. The CDR3: CASSIEQGGYEQYF. The CDR3 region has the DNA TGTGCCAGTAGTATCGAACAGGGAGGCTACGAGCAGTACTTC.

V gene TRBV2 combines with J gene TRBJ1-3; 8 bases line up with TRBD1. The length of the CDR3 is 16 residues. V shed 8 bases and J 1 base; nucleotides not matched to a gene: 10. CDR1 and CDR2 from the germline V gene are SNHLY and FYNNEI. As DNA, the CDR3 is TGTGCCAGCGACATGACAGGGGTCGTTTCTGGAAACACCATATATTTT. Its translation is CASDMTGVVSGNTIYF.